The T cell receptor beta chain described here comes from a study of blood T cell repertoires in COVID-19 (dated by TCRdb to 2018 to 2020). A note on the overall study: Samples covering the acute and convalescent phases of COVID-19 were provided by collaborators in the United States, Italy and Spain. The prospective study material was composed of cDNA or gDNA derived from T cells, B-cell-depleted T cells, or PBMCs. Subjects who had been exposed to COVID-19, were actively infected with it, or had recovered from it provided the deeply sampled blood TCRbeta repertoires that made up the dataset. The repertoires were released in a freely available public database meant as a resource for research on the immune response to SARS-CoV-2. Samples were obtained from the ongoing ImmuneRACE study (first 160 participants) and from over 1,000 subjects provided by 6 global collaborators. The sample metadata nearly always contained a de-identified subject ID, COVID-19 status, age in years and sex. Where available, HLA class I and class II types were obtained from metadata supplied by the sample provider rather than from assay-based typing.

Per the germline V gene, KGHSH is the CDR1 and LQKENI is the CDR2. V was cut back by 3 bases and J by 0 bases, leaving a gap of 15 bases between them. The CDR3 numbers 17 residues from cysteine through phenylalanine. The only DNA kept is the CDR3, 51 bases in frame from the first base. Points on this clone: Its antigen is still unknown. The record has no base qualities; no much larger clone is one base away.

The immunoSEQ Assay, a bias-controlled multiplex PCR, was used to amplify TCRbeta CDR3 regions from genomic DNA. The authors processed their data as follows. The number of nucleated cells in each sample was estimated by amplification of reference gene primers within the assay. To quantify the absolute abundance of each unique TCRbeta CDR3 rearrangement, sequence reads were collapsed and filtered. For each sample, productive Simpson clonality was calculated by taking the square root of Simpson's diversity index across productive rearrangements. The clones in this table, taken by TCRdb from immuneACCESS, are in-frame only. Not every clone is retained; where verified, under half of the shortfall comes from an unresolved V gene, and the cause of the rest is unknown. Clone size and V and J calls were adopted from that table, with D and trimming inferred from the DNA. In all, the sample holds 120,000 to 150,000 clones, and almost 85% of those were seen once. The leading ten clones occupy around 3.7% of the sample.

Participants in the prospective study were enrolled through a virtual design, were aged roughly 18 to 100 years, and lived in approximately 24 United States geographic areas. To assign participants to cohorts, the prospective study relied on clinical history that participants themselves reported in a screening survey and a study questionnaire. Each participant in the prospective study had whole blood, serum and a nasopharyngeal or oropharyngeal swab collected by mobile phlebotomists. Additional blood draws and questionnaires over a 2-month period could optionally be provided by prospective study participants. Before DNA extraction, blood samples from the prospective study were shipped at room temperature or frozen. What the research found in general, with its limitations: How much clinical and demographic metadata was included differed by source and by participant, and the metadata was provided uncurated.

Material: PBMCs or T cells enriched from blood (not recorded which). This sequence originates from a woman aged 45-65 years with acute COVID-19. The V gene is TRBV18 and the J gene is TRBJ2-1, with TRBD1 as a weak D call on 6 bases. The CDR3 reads CASSPKQGGSSYNEQFF. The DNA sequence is TGTGCCAGCTCACCCAAACAGGGTGGAAGCTCCTACAATGAGCAGTTCTTC.